These 10 T cell receptor beta chains share one sample of origin, sequenced in a study of cytomegalovirus exposure and HLA in healthy donors. PCR primers comprised 60 Vbeta and 13 Jbeta primers. Clones were sequenced by immunoSEQ multiplex PCR, and TCRdb holds only the in-frame ones, with some missing. The profile covers roughly 160,000 clones, with roughly 74% appearing a single time and around 7.7% taken by the ten largest. Sequenced input: PBMCs. All receptors come from a middle-aged woman in good health and CMV-seropositive.

The chain combines TRBV4-2 with TRBJ2-1, with D possibly TRBD2 on 5 matching bases. V was cut by 0 bases and J by 9 bases, with 15 bases left in between. This CDR3 region has 15 residues. Germline values: CDR1 LGHNA, CDR2 YNFKEQ. For the CDR3, the DNA is TGTGCCAGCAGCCAAGATCGGACTCTAGCCGGTGAGCAGTTCTTC. As protein: CASSQDRTLAGEQFF.

The sample holds one count of this clone. The J gene is TRBJ2-1, the V gene TRBV29-1; a weak D match, TRBD2 (6 bases). The ends were cut back, 4 bases at V and 10 bases at J, with 20 bases in the middle. CDR1 SQVTM and CDR2 ANQGSEA come from the germline V gene. There are 14 residues in the CDR3. The CDR3 region is CSVVAADPAGEQFF. CDR3 coding DNA: TGCAGCGTTGTAGCGGCCGACCCCGCAGGGGAGCAGTTCTTC.

V gene TRBV7-3 combines with J gene TRBJ2-1; 7 nucleotides align to TRBD2. Germline trimming cut 5 bases from V and 9 bases from J; bases unmatched to any gene: 7. In germline, CDR1 is SGHTA, CDR2 FQGTGA. The CDR3 has 13 amino acids. The CDR3 DNA sequence: TGTGCCAGCAGCCCCACCAGGGAGGGTGAGCAGTTCTTC. Translated, it gives CASSPTREGEQFF.

With regard to this clone: Germline and junction disagree at one end, which may indicate a read error. The sample contains more than one DNA sequence encoding this CDR3. The genes are TRBV6-5 and TRBJ2-2, with D perhaps matching TRBD1 (6 bases). Germline CDR1 is MNHEY and CDR2 is SVGAGI. There are 15 residues in the CDR3. The CDR3 coding sequence is TGCGCCAGCAGTTACTCTACAGGGTTTGGCGGGGAGCTGTTTTTT. This gives the protein CASSYSTGFGGELFF.

The chain recombines TRBV7-2 with TRBJ1-3, with a possible D match to TRBD1 (6 bases). Trimming cost V 5 bases and J 4 bases, with 21 bases left between them. CDR1 is SGHTA, CDR2 FQGNSA, per germline. The CDR3 has 17 amino acids. CDR3 bases: TGTGCCAGCAGCCCTCGGTGGGGGCGGTATTCCGGAAACACCATATATTTT. This codes for CASSPRWGRYSGNTIYF.

The V call is TRBV18, the J call TRBJ2-3, with D perhaps matching TRBD2 (5 bases). V lost 3 bases, J lost 4 bases, and 11 bases lay in between. Germline assignment: CDR1 KGHSH and CDR2 LQKENI. CDR3 length: 14 amino acids. CDR3 DNA sequence: TGTGCCAGCTCACCGGGAGTTCGGTCAGATACGCAGTATTTT. Its protein is CASSPGVRSDTQYF.

The DNA for the CDR3 is TGTGCCAGCAGTTTCTCTAGTGGAAAATACAATGAGCAGTTCTTC. Protein product: CASSFSSGKYNEQFF. The chain recombines TRBV27 with TRBJ2-1; D not resolved. The germline V gene encodes CDR1 MNHEY and CDR2 SMNVEV (reference sequence). V lost 3 bases and J 4 bases, leaving 13 bases between the germline ends. The CDR3 runs to 15 residues.

The chain is built from TRBV11-2 and TRBJ2-7; 9 bases match TRBD2. The V gene end was trimmed by 3 bases and the J gene end by 6 bases; junction bases not matched to a gene: 6. The CDR3 loop spans 14 amino acids. CDR1 is SGHAT and CDR2 is FQNNGV in the germline V gene. In DNA, the CDR3 is TGTGCCAGCAGCTTGGGACTAGCTTCCCCCGAGCAGTACTTC. Protein sequence: CASSLGLASPEQYF.

Only a few counts were recorded for this clone. The chain joins TRBV2 to TRBJ2-1, with D unresolved. Trimming pared 0 bases from V and 3 bases from J, leaving 3 bases between. The CDR3 spans 13 residues. The germline V gene has CDR1 SNHLY and CDR2 FYNNEI. The CDR3: CASSEANYNEQFF. DNA of the CDR3: TGTGCCAGCAGTGAAGCCAACTACAATGAGCAGTTCTTC.

This chain joins TRBV28 and TRBJ2-7; no clear D gene. The CDR3 totals 14 residues. Trimming took off 6 bases at V and 2 bases at J, with 14 bases between the two ends. The V gene's germline CDR1 is MDHEN and CDR2 SYDVKM. The CDR3, as DNA: TGTGCCAGCAGCCCAGGATCTCGTCCCTACGAGCAGTACTTC. Translated, it gives CASSPGSRPYEQYF.